The rows below give T cell receptor beta chains drawn from one sample of a study of blood T cell repertoires in COVID-19. Profiling relied on immunoSEQ multiplex PCR, and the TCRdb table lists in-frame clones only, not all of them. The table records about 200,000 clones, 80% to 85% of them present only once. The source material was peripheral blood. The receptors here all came from a woman aged 65 to 85 with COVID-19, enrolled during active disease. CDR3s include the opening cysteine and the closing phenylalanine or tryptophan. The D gene is left open where the match is weak. A clone size is listed for some rows: how often the clone was seen (once, few, many), or a class if it is expanded.

d_gene,j_gene,abundance,v_gene,CDR3aa,CDR3nt
NA,TRBJ2-1,NA,TRBV3-1/TRBV3-2,CASSQELGRGSYNEQFF,TGTGCCAGCAGCCAAGAACTCGGGAGAGGATCCTACAATGAGCAGTTCTTC
NA,TRBJ1-2,NA,TRBV28,CASSLSQGWSYTF,TGTGCCAGCAGTTTGAGCCAGGGTTGGAGCTACACCTTC
NA,TRBJ1-1,NA,TRBV5-1,CASSLAAGNTEAFF,TGCGCCAGCAGCTTGGCGGCAGGAAACACTGAAGCTTTCTTT
NA,TRBJ1-1,NA,TRBV28,CASTRNTEAFF,TGTGCCAGCACGCGAAACACTGAAGCTTTCTTT
NA,TRBJ2-5,NA,TRBV5-1,CASSLVQHPQETQDF,TGCGCCAGCAGCTTGGTACAGCACCCTCAAGAGACCCAAGACTTC
TRBD2,TRBJ2-7,NA,TRBV28,CASSTIAGAYEQYF,TGTGCCAGCAGTACAATAGCGGGAGCCTACGAGCAGTACTTC
NA,TRBJ2-5,NA,TRBV5-1,CASSLAASQETQYF,TGCGCCAGCAGCTTGGCCGCTAGTCAGGAGACCCAGTACTTC
TRBD2,TRBJ2-1,NA,TRBV19,CASSTGLAVYNEQFF,TGTGCCAGTAGCACCGGACTAGCGGTCTACAATGAGCAGTTCTTC
NA,TRBJ2-2,NA,TRBV9,CASSPRPEVTIGELFF,TGTGCCAGCAGCCCTAGGCCTGAGGTCACAATCGGGGAGCTGTTTTTT
TRBD1,TRBJ2-1,NA,TRBV29-1,CSVVGGQGVYNEQFF,TGCAGCGTTGTAGGAGGACAGGGAGTATACAATGAGCAGTTCTTC
TRBD1,TRBJ2-7,NA,TRBV7-2,CASSPQRTGVLGLNF,TGTGCCAGCAGCCCACAACGGACAGGGGTCCTCGGTTTGAACTTC
TRBD1,TRBJ1-2,NA,TRBV5-1,CASSSGQGSQGYTF,TGCGCCAGCAGCTCAGGACAGGGATCGCAAGGCTACACCTTC
NA,TRBJ2-3,few,TRBV7-9,CASSLGGADTQYF,TGTGCCAGCAGCTTAGGGGGCGCAGATACGCAGTATTTT
TRBD1,TRBJ1-6,NA,TRBV19,CASRQGDSPLHF,TGTGCCAGTAGGCAGGGGGATTCACCCCTCCACTTT
NA,TRBJ1-1,NA,TRBV5-1,CASSLAGGRNTEAFF,TGCGCCAGCAGCTTGGCCGGGGGGAGGAACACTGAAGCTTTCTTT
NA,TRBJ1-1,NA,TRBV5-1,CASSLGDVSRNEAFF,TGCGCCAGCAGCTTAGGCGACGTATCTAGGAATGAAGCTTTCTTT
TRBD2,TRBJ2-7,NA,TRBV29-1,CSVSTAGGPGEQYF,TGCAGCGTTTCAACAGCGGGAGGGCCTGGCGAGCAGTACTTC
NA,TRBJ1-3,NA,TRBV20-1,CSASGAGAGNTIYF,TGCAGTGCTAGTGGGGCAGGGGCTGGAAACACCATATATTTT
TRBD2,TRBJ2-5,NA,TRBV24-1,CATSDPGKLAGGSFETQYF,TGTGCCACCAGTGACCCGGGGAAGTTAGCGGGAGGATCCTTCGAGACCCAGTACTTC
TRBD2,TRBJ2-5,NA,TRBV5-5,CASSRGTSNEETQYF,TGTGCCAGCAGCCGCGGGACTAGCAACGAAGAGACCCAGTACTTC
NA,TRBJ1-4,NA,TRBV5-5,CASSLTEKLFF,TGTGCCAGCAGCTTGACAGAAAAACTGTTTTTT
NA,TRBJ2-7,NA,TRBV3-1/TRBV3-2,CASSQEIQFYEQYF,TGTGCCAGCAGCCAAGAGATACAATTCTACGAGCAGTACTTC
TRBD1,TRBJ2-7,NA,TRBV7-2,CASSRGTGGAILYEQYF,TGTGCCAGCAGCCGCGGGACAGGGGGCGCCATTCTCTACGAGCAGTACTTC
TRBD1,TRBJ1-1,once,TRBV2,CASSEQGQENTEAFF,TGTGCCAGCAGTGAACAGGGACAGGAAAACACTGAAGCTTTCTTT
NA,TRBJ1-1,NA,TRBV29-1,CSGYRMLNTEAFF,TGCAGCGGGTACAGAATGTTGAACACTGAAGCTTTCTTT
NA,TRBJ2-7,NA,TRBV18,CASSTGRGSYEQYF,TGTGCCAGCTCAACGGGCAGGGGAAGCTACGAGCAGTACTTC
NA,TRBJ2-3,NA,TRBV5-8,CASELVTASTDTQYF,TGTGCCAGCGAGTTAGTTACAGCTAGCACAGATACGCAGTATTTT
TRBD1,TRBJ1-1,NA,TRBV19,CASRDRGLAHLNTEAFF,TGTGCCAGCCGGGACAGGGGGCTAGCTCACCTGAACACTGAAGCTTTCTTT
NA,TRBJ1-1,once,TRBV6-2/TRBV6-3,CASSYSRQITEAFF,TGTGCCAGCAGTTACTCGCGACAGATCACTGAAGCTTTCTTT
TRBD2,TRBJ2-3,NA,TRBV4-3,CASSQDIAGGSSSTDTQYF,TGCGCCAGCAGCCAAGATATAGCGGGAGGTTCCTCTAGCACAGATACGCAGTATTTT
TRBD2,TRBJ2-1,once,TRBV24-1,CATSDQLAGAGNEQFF,TGTGCCACCAGTGACCAACTAGCGGGGGCGGGGAATGAGCAGTTCTTC
NA,TRBJ1-2,NA,TRBV18,CASSRSEGRGRDGYTF,TGTGCCAGCTCACGTTCTGAGGGCCGCGGCAGAGATGGCTACACCTTC
NA,TRBJ1-1,NA,TRBV10-1,CASSERRWAEAFF,TGCGCCAGCAGTGAGAGGAGGTGGGCTGAAGCTTTCTTT
NA,TRBJ1-4,NA,TRBV18,CASSSRTTINEKLFF,TGTGCCAGCTCTTCGCGGACAACAATTAATGAAAAACTGTTTTTT
TRBD1,TRBJ2-2,NA,TRBV5-1,CASSWGQRTGELFF,TGCGCCAGCAGCTGGGGACAGAGAACCGGGGAGCTGTTTTTT
TRBD2,TRBJ2-3,NA,TRBV5-6,CASSLFGLAGGQDTQYF,TGTGCCAGCAGCTTGTTCGGACTAGCGGGAGGTCAAGATACGCAGTATTTT
NA,TRBJ1-2,NA,TRBV14,CASSPDRSSSESYGYTF,TGTGCCAGCAGCCCAGACAGGTCATCCTCCGAGAGCTATGGCTACACCTTC
TRBD2,TRBJ2-1,few,TRBV30,CAWSAGTSGTNEQFF,TGTGCCTGGAGTGCCGGGACTAGCGGGACTAATGAGCAGTTCTTC
NA,TRBJ1-4,NA,TRBV30,CAWSPGTYEKLFF,TGTGCCTGGAGTCCGGGGACTTATGAAAAACTGTTTTTT
NA,TRBJ2-2,NA,TRBV28,CASSQIKGVNTGELFF,TGTGCCAGCAGTCAGATCAAAGGAGTTAACACCGGGGAGCTGTTTTTT
NA,TRBJ1-6,few,TRBV11-3,CASREVRRGFRAPLHF,TGTGCCAGCAGGGAGGTCAGAAGGGGGTTTAGGGCACCCCTCCACTTT
TRBD2,TRBJ2-7,NA,TRBV10-3,CAISVVASGSSEQYF,TGTGCCATCAGTGTAGTGGCTAGCGGGAGTAGTGAGCAGTACTTC
TRBD2,TRBJ2-1,NA,TRBV18,CASSPEKLAGSNEQFF,TGTGCCAGCTCACCGGAAAAACTAGCGGGAAGCAATGAGCAGTTCTTC
TRBD1,TRBJ1-4,NA,TRBV28,CASSPPGTGVATNEKLFF,TGTGCCAGCAGTCCCCCCGGGACAGGGGTTGCAACTAATGAAAAACTGTTTTTT
NA,TRBJ2-7,NA,TRBV2,CASSGGSGAKQYF,TGTGCCAGCAGTGGGGGGTCGGGAGCGAAGCAGTACTTC
NA,TRBJ1-1,NA,TRBV27,CASATQTQGTPEAFF,TGTGCCAGCGCGACGCAGACCCAGGGGACCCCTGAAGCTTTCTTT
TRBD1,TRBJ1-5,NA,TRBV28,CASSLGQGARQPQHF,TGTGCCAGCAGTCTCGGACAGGGCGCAAGACAGCCCCAGCATTTT
TRBD2,TRBJ2-7,NA,TRBV5-6,CASSTGLETEQYF,TGTGCCAGCAGCACGGGACTAGAAACCGAGCAGTACTTC
NA,TRBJ2-7,few,TRBV27,CASSRTAYYEQYF,TGTGCCAGCAGTCGGACAGCCTACTACGAGCAGTACTTC
TRBD2,TRBJ2-2,NA,TRBV28,CASRTSPPEGRLFF,TGTGCCAGCCGGACTAGCCCCCCAGAGGGGAGGCTGTTTTTT
TRBD1,TRBJ1-2,NA,TRBV27,CASSLQGAHSGGYTF,TGTGCCAGCAGTCTACAGGGGGCGCATTCTGGAGGCTACACCTTC
TRBD1,TRBJ2-5,once,TRBV5-1,CASSLVQGAGTQYF,TGCGCCAGCAGCTTGGTACAGGGGGCCGGGACCCAGTACTTC
NA,TRBJ2-2,many,TRBV30,CAWSVVSTGELFF,TGTGCCTGGAGCGTGGTTAGCACCGGGGAGCTGTTTTTT
TRBD1,TRBJ2-3,NA,TRBV3-1/TRBV3-2,CASSLQGAKDTQYF,TGTGCCAGCAGCCTTCAGGGGGCTAAGGATACGCAGTATTTT
NA,TRBJ2-7,NA,TRBV6-1,CASSEGYTSSYEQYF,TGTGCCAGCAGTGAAGGCTATACTAGCTCCTACGAGCAGTACTTC